What follows are 27 T cell receptor beta chains derived from one specimen sequenced in a study of T cells in Graves' hyperthyroidism and ophthalmopathy. Researchers took RNA transcripts and amplified the TCR beta CDR3 regions from them. The HTBI primer set served for first-round RT-PCR of the TCR CDR3. TCRdb recomputed calls from the multiplex PCR reads with MiXCR, one row per CDR3 protein. The sample records roughly 750,000 distinct CDR3 sequences, roughly 15% being singletons. Sequences were obtained from blood. The source is a man aged 18 to 29 with Graves' hyperthyroidism.

V is TRBV5-1 and J is TRBJ1-1; perhaps TRBD1 as D (5 bases). From germline, CDR1 is SGHRS and CDR2 YFSETQ. V was pared by 0 bases and J by 6 bases, with 12 bases between. This CDR3 has 14 amino acids. The CDR3 DNA is TGCGCCAGCAGCTTGGAGGCCTGGGACCCTGAAGCTTTCTTT. It encodes CASSLEAWDPEAFF.

This clonotype has just a few counts. The chain employs TRBV30 and TRBJ2-7; tentatively, D is TRBD1 or TRBD2 (5 bases each). The germline gives CDR1 GTSNPN, CDR2 SVGIG (reference sequence). There are 15 residues in the CDR3. V was pared by 0 bases and J by 2 bases, with 14 bases between. The CDR3 coding sequence is TGTGCCTGGAGTGTACGGAGAGGGGTGACCTACGAGCAGTACTTC. Protein: CAWSVRRGVTYEQYF. The full variable domain, with the rest looked up from reference TRBV30 and TRBJ2-7, is SQTIHQWPATLVQPVGSPLSLECTVEGTSNPNLYWYRQAAGRGLQLLFYSVGIGQISSEVPQNLSASRPQDRQFILSSKKLLLSDSGFYLCAWSVRRGVTYEQYFGPGTRLTVT.

This clonotype appeared many times. This chain uses TRBV2 with TRBJ2-1; TRBD1 or TRBD2 may be the D gene (5 bases each). V was pared by 6 bases and J by 8 bases, with 29 bases between. CDR1 and CDR2 (germline): SNHLY, FYNNEI. This CDR3 has 18 amino acids. The CDR3 reads CASSVGMGPGPKDDEQFF. CDR3 DNA sequence: TGTGCCAGCAGCGTAGGGATGGGGCCGGGGCCTAAAGATGATGAGCAGTTCTTC.

This chain uses TRBV28 with TRBJ1-4; D gene ambiguous. CDR3 length: 15 amino acids. Trimming took 6 bases from V and 0 from J, leaving 11 bases between them. Germline V lookup: CDR1 MDHEN, CDR2 SYDVKM. The CDR3 bases are TGTGCCAGCAGGCCCTTCGGTGCAACTAATGAAAAACTGTTTTTT. Its protein is CASRPFGATNEKLFF.

This clonotype was recorded at least ten times. The V gene is TRBV12-3 or TRBV12-4, the J gene TRBJ2-5; D unclear. Between the trimmed V and J ends, which lost 3 bases and 2 bases, there was a span of 7 bases. The CDR3 totals 13 residues. The CDR3 loop is CASSLISQETQYF. In DNA form, the CDR3 reads TGTGCCAGCAGTTTGATCAGTCAAGAGACCCAGTACTTC.

In this sample, this clonotype turned up a few times. The chain uses TRBV20-1 and TRBJ2-5; 7 positions agree with TRBD2. The germline V gene has CDR1 DFQATT and CDR2 SNEGSKA (reference sequence). This CDR3 contains 11 residues. Losses at the gene ends were 7 bases for V and 5 bases for J; bases not matched to a gene: 4. The CDR3: CSGGGMETQYF. CDR3 coding DNA: TGCAGTGGGGGAGGGATGGAGACCCAGTACTTC.

This clonotype was observed at least ten times. The chain joins TRBV28 to TRBJ2-1, with D uncertain. Germline V gives CDR1 MDHEN, CDR2 SYDVKM. Between the trimmed V and J ends, which lost 1 base and 7 bases, there was a span of 11 bases. The CDR3 extends over 14 amino acids. The CDR3 region has the DNA TGTGCCAGCAGTTTATACACAATAGGGAATGAGCAGTTCTTC. Encoded protein: CASSLYTIGNEQFF. The full variable domain, rest sourced from reference TRBV28 and TRBJ2-1, is DVKVTQSSRYLVKRTGEKVFLECVQDMDHENMFWYRQDPGLGLRLIYFSYDVKMKEKGDIPEGYSVSREKKERFSLILESASTNQTSMYLCASSLYTIGNEQFFGPGTRLTVL.

The rearrangement links TRBV28 to TRBJ2-7, with TRBD2 matching 11 bases. Unmatched junction bases numbered 6, after V lost 7 bases and J lost 4 bases. Germline V gene sequence: CDR1 MDHEN, CDR2 SYDVKM. CDR3 length: 14 residues. CDR3 sequence: CASTLTSGGYEQYF. In DNA form, the CDR3 reads TGTGCCAGCACCTTAACTAGCGGGGGTTACGAGCAGTACTTC.

This clonotype was detected many times. The gene calls are TRBV7-2 and TRBJ2-1; maybe TRBD1 (5 bases). Looked up from germline, CDR1 is SGHTA and CDR2 is FQGNSA. V dropped 5 bases and J dropped 7 bases, with 18 bases sitting between them. CDR3 size: 15 residues. The CDR3 reads CASSRQARAVNEQFF. For the CDR3, the DNA is TGTGCCAGCAGCCGCCAGGCCAGGGCGGTGAATGAGCAGTTCTTC. Combining the CDR3 with reference TRBV7-2 and TRBJ2-1 gives the whole variable domain GAGVSQSPSNKVTEKGKDVELRCDPISGHTALYWYRQSLGQGLEFLIYFQGNSAPDKSGLPSDRFSAERTGGSVSTLTIQRTQQEDSAVYLCASSRQARAVNEQFFGPGTRLTVL.

This clonotype was found a few times. The chain is built from TRBV16 and TRBJ2-3, with D uncertain. Deletions cut 0 bases from V and 0 bases from J, with 7 bases between. CDR3 length: 15 amino acids. Germline V lookup: CDR1 KGHSY, CDR2 FQNENV. The CDR3 nucleotides are TGTGCCAGCAGCCAATCCGGCGCTAGCACAGATACGCAGTATTTT. Amino acids: CASSQSGASTDTQYF. The variable domain in full, with the rest retrieved from reference TRBV16 and TRBJ2-3, is GEEVAQTPKHLVRGEGQKAKLYCAPIKGHSYVFWYQQVLKNEFKFLISFQNENVFDETGMPKERFSAKCLPNSPCSLEIQATKLEDSAVYFCASSQSGASTDTQYFGPGTRLTVL.

The J gene is TRBJ2-7, the V gene TRBV6-5; D unresolved. The ends were cut back, 0 bases at V and 6 bases at J, with 9 bases in the middle. This CDR3 is 13 amino acids long. Germline-derived CDR1 and CDR2 are MNHEY and SVGAGI. CDR3 in amino acids: CASSYSVLTEQYF. In nucleotides, the CDR3 is TGTGCCAGCAGTTACTCGGTTTTAACCGAGCAGTACTTC.

This clonotype was counted ten times or more. The chain uses TRBV20-1 and TRBJ1-1; 8 bases are shared with TRBD1. Germline lookup yields CDR1 DFQATT and CDR2 SNEGSKA (reference sequence). The CDR3 extends over 16 amino acids. V gave up 0 bases and J gave up 2 bases; unmatched junction bases: 8. This CDR3 reads CSARDRDRGGNTEAFF. CDR3 coding DNA: TGCAGTGCTAGAGATCGAGACAGGGGAGGCAACACTGAAGCTTTCTTT.

This chain uses TRBV10-3 with TRBJ2-1, with 7 positions matching TRBD2. V gave up 7 bases and J gave up 4 bases; unmatched junction bases: 10. The CDR3 runs to 15 residues. Germline assignment: CDR1 ENHRY and CDR2 SYGVKD. The DNA for the CDR3 is TGTGCCATCAAATCAGGGCTAGCGGATTACAATGAGCAGTTCTTC. It encodes CAIKSGLADYNEQFF.

This clonotype showed up many times. The J gene is TRBJ2-1, the V gene TRBV2; D ambiguous. The ends were cut back, 4 bases at V and 6 bases at J, with 13 bases in the middle. CDR1 and CDR2 from the germline V gene are SNHLY and FYNNEI. CDR3 length equals 14 residues. The CDR3 DNA is TGTGCCAGCAGTGTTAGGTGGTTTGGCAATGAGCAGTTCTTC. Translating it yields CASSVRWFGNEQFF.

A few counts support this clonotype. The gene calls are TRBV20-1 and TRBJ2-1; D perhaps matches TRBD1 (6 bases). Germline V lookup: CDR1 DFQATT, CDR2 SNEGSKA (reference sequence). The CDR3 is made up of 16 amino acids. Between the trimmed V and J ends, which lost 8 bases and 2 bases, there was a span of 22 bases. The CDR3 coding sequence is TGCAGTACTGGTCACCACGGACAGACCGCCTACAATGAGCAGTTCTTC. As protein: CSTGHHGQTAYNEQFF.

This clonotype was counted a few times. The gene calls are TRBV19 and TRBJ1-1; a possible D gene is TRBD1 (5 bases). The germline CDR1 and CDR2 sequences are LNHDA and SQIVND (reference sequence). Trimming removed 3 bases from V and 5 bases from J, with 16 bases in between. This CDR3 has 15 residues. The CDR3 region has the DNA TGTGCCAGTAGTATGGCCGGGACTTCGAGGACTGAAGCTTTCTTT. The encoded protein is CASSMAGTSRTEAFF.

This clonotype appeared a few times. The gene calls are TRBV6-2 or TRBV6-3 and TRBJ2-2, with D possibly TRBD1 on 6 matching bases. CDR3 length equals 17 residues. Trimming stripped 2 bases from V and 3 bases from J, with 16 bases between. Germline lookup yields CDR1 MNHEY and CDR2 SVGEGT. CDR3 residues: CASSYAPGDGYTGELFF. The CDR3 DNA sequence: TGTGCCAGCAGTTACGCCCCAGGGGACGGTTACACCGGGGAGCTGTTTTTT.

This clonotype was recorded a few times. The chain joins TRBV28 to TRBJ2-1, with 10 bases lining up with TRBD2. After removal of 2 bases from V and 2 bases from J, the junction contained 18 bases not matched to a gene. Germline V gene sequence: CDR1 MDHEN, CDR2 SYDVKM. The CDR3 spans 21 residues. CDR3 sequence (DNA): TGTGCCAGCAGTTTACCTTCGGTCTCTAGCGGGGGAACTATACCCTACAATGAGCAGTTCTTC. The encoded protein is CASSLPSVSSGGTIPYNEQFF.

This clonotype was recorded at least ten times. The J gene is TRBJ2-5, the V gene TRBV6-1, with D perhaps given as TRBD1 or TRBD2 (6 bases each). The CDR3 is made up of 12 amino acids. The ends were cut back, 7 bases at V and 5 bases at J, with 11 bases in the middle. Per the germline V gene, CDR1 is MNHNS and CDR2 is SASEGT. The CDR3 is CASNGGGETQYF. DNA for the CDR3: TGTGCCAGCAACGGGGGCGGGGAGACCCAGTACTTC.

This clonotype has more than one count but fewer than ten. The rearrangement links TRBV24-1 to TRBJ2-3, with TRBD2 matching over 12 bases. The germline V gene encodes CDR1 KGHDR and CDR2 SFDVKD. The V gene end was trimmed by 4 bases and the J gene end by 1 base; junction bases not matched to a gene: 8. This CDR3 is 18 amino acids long. In DNA, the CDR3 is TGTGCCACCAGTGACCCCCGGACTAGCGGGATGGGCACAGATACGCAGTATTTT. Translation gives CATSDPRTSGMGTDTQYF.

This clonotype was detected only a few times. The CDR3 loop is CASSMPASAYNEQFF. The CDR3 DNA reads as TGTGCCAGCAGTATGCCGGCTAGCGCCTACAATGAGCAGTTCTTC. The rearrangement links TRBV25-1 to TRBJ2-1, with D tentatively TRBD2 (6 bases). The CDR3 has 15 amino acids. Germline V gene sequence: CDR1 MGHDK, CDR2 SYGVNS. The ends were cut back, 5 bases at V and 2 bases at J, with 13 bases in the middle. Filled out from reference TRBV25-1 and TRBJ2-1, the complete variable domain reads EADIYQTPRYLVIGTGKKITLECSQTMGHDKMYWYQQDPGMELHLIHYSYGVNSTEKGDLSSESTVSRIRTEHFPLTLESARPSHTSQYLCASSMPASAYNEQFFGPGTRLTVL.

This clonotype was seen repeatedly, ten times or more. The chain carries TRBV2 and TRBJ2-7; 7 nucleotides align to TRBD1. Trimming removed 3 bases from V and 4 bases from J; junction bases left unmatched: 3. Germline lookup yields CDR1 SNHLY and CDR2 FYNNEI. The CDR3 runs 13 residues. The CDR3 sequence: CASSETGLYEQYF. The CDR3 nucleotides are TGTGCCAGCAGTGAGACAGGGCTTTACGAGCAGTACTTC.

This clonotype has at least ten counts. J is TRBJ2-5 and V is TRBV3-1, with TRBD1 matching 7 bases. The CDR3 has 15 amino acids. After removal of 3 bases from V and 7 bases from J, the junction contained 11 bases not matched to a gene. In germline, CDR1 is LGHDT, CDR2 YNNKEL (reference sequence). The CDR3 sequence is CASSQADRAGGTQYF. DNA for the CDR3: TGTGCCAGCAGCCAGGCCGACAGGGCCGGAGGGACCCAGTACTTC.

This clonotype was seen ten or more times. The chain links TRBV6-5 to TRBJ1-2, with D maybe TRBD1 (6 bases). Germline CDR1 and CDR2: MNHEY and SVGAGI. This CDR3 comprises 13 residues. V was pared by 0 bases and J by 5 bases, with 7 bases between. The CDR3 region has the DNA TGTGCCAGCAGTTACTCGGACAGTTATGGCTACACCTTC. Translation: CASSYSDSYGYTF.

The sample holds a few counts of this clonotype. The chain uses TRBV10-3 and TRBJ2-1, with TRBD1 matching over 8 bases. Germline V gives CDR1 ENHRY, CDR2 SYGVKD. The CDR3 length is 15 residues. Losses at the gene ends were 9 bases for V and 4 bases for J; bases not matched to a gene: 11. CDR3 residues: CAILRTGRFYNEQFF. CDR3 sequence (DNA): TGTGCCATTTTACGGACAGGGCGGTTTTACAATGAGCAGTTCTTC.

Ten or more counts support this clonotype. The genes are TRBV19 and TRBJ2-7; 12 bases map to TRBD2. CDR3 length: 16 residues. Germline trimming cut 7 bases from V and 4 bases from J; bases unmatched to any gene: 11. Germline-derived CDR1 and CDR2 are LNHDA and SQIVND (reference sequence). The CDR3 reads CASTYLMTSGSYEQYF. The CDR3 DNA follows: TGTGCCAGTACCTATTTGATGACTAGCGGGAGTTACGAGCAGTACTTC.

This clonotype was seen at least ten times. This rearrangement joins TRBV11-2 to TRBJ1-1; no definite D call. CDR1 and CDR2 from the germline V gene are SGHAT and FQNNGV. This CDR3 region has 15 residues. V was cut by 0 bases and J by 0 bases, with 8 bases left in between. The CDR3 DNA sequence: TGTGCCAGCAGCTTAGAGGGCAGTATGAACACTGAAGCTTTCTTT. Protein: CASSLEGSMNTEAFF. Supplemented by reference TRBV11-2 and TRBJ1-1, the full variable domain reads EAGVAQSPRYKIIEKRQSVAFWCNPISGHATLYWYQQILGQGPKLLIQFQNNGVVDDSQLPKDRFSAERLKGVDSTLKIQPAKLEDSAVYLCASSLEGSMNTEAFFGQGTRLTVV.